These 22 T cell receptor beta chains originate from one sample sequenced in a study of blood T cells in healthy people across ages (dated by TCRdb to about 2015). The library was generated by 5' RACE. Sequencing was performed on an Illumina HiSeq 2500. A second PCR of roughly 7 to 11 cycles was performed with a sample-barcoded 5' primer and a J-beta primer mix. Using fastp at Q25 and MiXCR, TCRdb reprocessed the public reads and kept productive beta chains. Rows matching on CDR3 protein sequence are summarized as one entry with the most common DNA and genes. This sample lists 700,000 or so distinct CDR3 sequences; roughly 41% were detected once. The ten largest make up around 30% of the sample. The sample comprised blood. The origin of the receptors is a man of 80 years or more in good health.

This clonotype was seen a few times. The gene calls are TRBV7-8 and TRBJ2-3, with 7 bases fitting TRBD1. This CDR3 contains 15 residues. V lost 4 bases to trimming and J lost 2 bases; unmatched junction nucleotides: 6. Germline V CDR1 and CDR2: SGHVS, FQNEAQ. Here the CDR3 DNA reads TGTGCCAGCAGCTCCCCGACAGGGACCACAGATACGCAGTATTTT. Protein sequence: CASSSPTGTTDTQYF.

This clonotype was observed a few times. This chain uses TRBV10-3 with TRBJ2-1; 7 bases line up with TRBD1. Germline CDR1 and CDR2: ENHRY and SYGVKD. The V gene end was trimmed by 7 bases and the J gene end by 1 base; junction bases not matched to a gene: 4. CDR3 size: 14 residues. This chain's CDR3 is CAITGDSSYNEQFF. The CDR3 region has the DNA TGTGCCATCACCGGGGACAGTTCCTACAATGAGCAGTTCTTC.

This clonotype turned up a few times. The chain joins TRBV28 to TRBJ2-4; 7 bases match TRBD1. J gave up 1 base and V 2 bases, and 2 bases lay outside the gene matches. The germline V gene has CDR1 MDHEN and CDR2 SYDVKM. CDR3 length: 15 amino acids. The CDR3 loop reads CASSLKGAAKNIQYF. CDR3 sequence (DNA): TGTGCCAGCAGTTTAAAGGGGGCGGCCAAAAACATTCAGTACTTC.

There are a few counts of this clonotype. The DNA of the CDR3 is TGTGCCAGCAAACCTAGCGGATCCTACAATGAGCAGTTCTTC. Translating it yields CASKPSGSYNEQFF. This chain links TRBV2 with TRBJ2-1; 7 bases map to TRBD2. Germline assignment: CDR1 SNHLY and CDR2 FYNNEI. The CDR3 is 14 amino acids. V shed 7 bases and J 1 base; nucleotides not matched to a gene: 4.

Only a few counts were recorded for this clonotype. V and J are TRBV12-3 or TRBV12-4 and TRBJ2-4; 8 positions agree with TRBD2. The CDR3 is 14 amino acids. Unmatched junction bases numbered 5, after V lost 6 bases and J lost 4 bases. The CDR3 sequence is CASSSGTRKNIQYF. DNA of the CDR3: TGTGCCAGCAGCTCCGGGACTAGAAAAAACATTCAGTACTTC.

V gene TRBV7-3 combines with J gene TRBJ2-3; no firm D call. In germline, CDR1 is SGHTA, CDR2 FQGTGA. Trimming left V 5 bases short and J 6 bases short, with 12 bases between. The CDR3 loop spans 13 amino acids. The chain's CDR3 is CASSHSDRDTQYF. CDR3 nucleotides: TGTGCCAGCAGCCACTCAGATAGGGATACGCAGTATTTT.

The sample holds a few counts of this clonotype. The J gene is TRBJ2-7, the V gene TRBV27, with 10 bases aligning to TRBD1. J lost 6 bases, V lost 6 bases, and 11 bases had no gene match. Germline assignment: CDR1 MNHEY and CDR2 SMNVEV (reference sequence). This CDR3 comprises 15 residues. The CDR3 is CASRSFGDRGGEQYF. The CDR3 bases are TGTGCCAGCAGATCGTTCGGGGACAGGGGTGGCGAGCAGTACTTC.

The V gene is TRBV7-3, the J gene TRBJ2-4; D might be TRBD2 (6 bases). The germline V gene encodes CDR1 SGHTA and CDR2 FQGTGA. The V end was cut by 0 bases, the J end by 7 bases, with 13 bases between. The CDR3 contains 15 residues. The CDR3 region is CASSLTGLLGNIQYF. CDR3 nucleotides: TGTGCCAGCAGCTTAACCGGACTACTCGGGAACATTCAGTACTTC.

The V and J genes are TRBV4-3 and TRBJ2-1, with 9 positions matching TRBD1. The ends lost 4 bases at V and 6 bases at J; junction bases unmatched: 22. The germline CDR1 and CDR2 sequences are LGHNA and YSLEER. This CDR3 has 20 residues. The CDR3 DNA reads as TGCGCCAGCAGCCTCCGGTGGGGGACAGGGTCGATCCAGTTCTCCAATGAGCAGTTCTTC. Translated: CASSLRWGTGSIQFSNEQFF.

The CDR3: CSARVVRGGSYEQFF. The CDR3 bases are TGCAGTGCTAGAGTTGTGCGGGGGGGATCCTACGAGCAGTTCTTC. The V call is TRBV20-1, the J call TRBJ2-1; TRBD2 aligns across 9 bases. The CDR3 sequence is 15 residues long. V dropped 1 base and J dropped 10; count of bases not matched to a gene: 11. Per germline, CDR1 DFQATT and CDR2 SNEGSKA (reference sequence).

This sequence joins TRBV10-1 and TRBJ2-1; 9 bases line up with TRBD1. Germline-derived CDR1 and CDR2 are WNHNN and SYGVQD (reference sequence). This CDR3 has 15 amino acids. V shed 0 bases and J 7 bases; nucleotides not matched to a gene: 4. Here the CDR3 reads CASSESGTGRNEQFF. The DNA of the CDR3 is TGCGCCAGCAGTGAGTCCGGGACAGGGAGGAATGAGCAGTTCTTC.

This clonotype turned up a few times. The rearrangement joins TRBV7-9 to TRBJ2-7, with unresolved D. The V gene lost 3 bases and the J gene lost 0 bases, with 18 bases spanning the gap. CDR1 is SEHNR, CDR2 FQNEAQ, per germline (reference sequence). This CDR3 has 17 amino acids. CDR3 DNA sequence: TGTGCCAGCAGCTTTTATTTCGGCGCATCTTACTCCTACGAGCAGTACTTC. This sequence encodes CASSFYFGASYSYEQYF.

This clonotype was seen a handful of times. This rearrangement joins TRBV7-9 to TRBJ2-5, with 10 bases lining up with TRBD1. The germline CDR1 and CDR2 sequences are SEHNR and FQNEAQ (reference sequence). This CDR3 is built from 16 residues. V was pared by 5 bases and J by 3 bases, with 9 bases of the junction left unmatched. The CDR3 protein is CASSSTGTGVKETQYF. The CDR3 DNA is TGTGCCAGCAGCAGTACCGGGACAGGGGTTAAAGAGACCCAGTACTTC.

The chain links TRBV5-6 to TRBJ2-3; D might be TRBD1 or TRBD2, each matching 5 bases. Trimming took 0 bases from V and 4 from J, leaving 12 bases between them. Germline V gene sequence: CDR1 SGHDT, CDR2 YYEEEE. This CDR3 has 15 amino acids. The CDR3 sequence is CASSLVPGAADTQYF. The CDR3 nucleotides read TGTGCCAGCAGCTTGGTTCCCGGGGCGGCAGATACGCAGTATTTT.

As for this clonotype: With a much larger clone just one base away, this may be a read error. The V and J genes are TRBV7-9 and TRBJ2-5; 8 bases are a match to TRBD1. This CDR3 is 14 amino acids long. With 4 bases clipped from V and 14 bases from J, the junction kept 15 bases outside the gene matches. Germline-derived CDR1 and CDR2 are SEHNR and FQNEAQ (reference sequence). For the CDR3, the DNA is TGTGCCAGCAGCTCGGACAGGGTCAACTACGAGCACTACTTC. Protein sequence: CASSSDRVNYEHYF.

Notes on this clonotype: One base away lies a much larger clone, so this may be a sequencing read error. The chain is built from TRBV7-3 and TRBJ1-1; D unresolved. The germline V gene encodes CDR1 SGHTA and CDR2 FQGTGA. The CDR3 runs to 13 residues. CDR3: CAGSLGRGTEAFF. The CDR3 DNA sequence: TGTGCCGGCAGCCTCGGACGTGGCACTGAAGCTTTCTTT. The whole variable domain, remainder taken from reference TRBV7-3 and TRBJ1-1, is GAGVSQTPSNKVTEKGKYVELRCDPISGHTALYWYRQSLGQGPEFLIYFQGTGAADDSGLPNDRFFAVRPEGSVSTLKIQRTERGDSAVYLCAGSLGRGTEAFFGQGTRLTVV.

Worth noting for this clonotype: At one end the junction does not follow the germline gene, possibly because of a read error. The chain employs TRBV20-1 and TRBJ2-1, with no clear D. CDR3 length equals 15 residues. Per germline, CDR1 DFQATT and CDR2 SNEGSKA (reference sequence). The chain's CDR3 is CSASEPGYSYNEQFF. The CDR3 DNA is TGTAGTGCCAGCGAGCCCGGGTACAGCTACAATGAGCAGTTCTTC.

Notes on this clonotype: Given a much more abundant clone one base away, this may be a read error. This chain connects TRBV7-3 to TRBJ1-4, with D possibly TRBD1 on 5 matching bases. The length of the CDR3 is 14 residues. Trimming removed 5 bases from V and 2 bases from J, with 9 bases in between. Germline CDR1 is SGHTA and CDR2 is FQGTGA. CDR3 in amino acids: CASSPGWTNEKLFF. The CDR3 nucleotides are TGTGCCAGCAGCCCAGGGTGGACTAATGAAAAACTGTTTTTT.

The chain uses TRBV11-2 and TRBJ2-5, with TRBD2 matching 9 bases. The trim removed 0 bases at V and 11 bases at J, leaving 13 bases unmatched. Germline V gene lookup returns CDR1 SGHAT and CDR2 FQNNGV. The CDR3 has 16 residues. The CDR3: CASSLDGPSGEVEQYF. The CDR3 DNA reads TGTGCCAGCAGCTTAGATGGCCCTAGCGGGGAGGTTGAGCAGTACTTC.

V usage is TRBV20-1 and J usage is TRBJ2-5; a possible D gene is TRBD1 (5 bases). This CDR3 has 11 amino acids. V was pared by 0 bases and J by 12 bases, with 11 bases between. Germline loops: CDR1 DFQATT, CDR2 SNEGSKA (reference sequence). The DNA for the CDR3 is TGCAGTGCTAGAGATGGGGCGATGGAGTACTTC. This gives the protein CSARDGAMEYF.

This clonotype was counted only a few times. The CDR3 region has the DNA TGCAGTGCTATACAAGAGACCCAGTACTTC. Its translation: CSAIQETQYF. This sequence joins TRBV20-1 and TRBJ2-5; D not certain. Germline lookup yields CDR1 DFQATT and CDR2 SNEGSKA (reference sequence). CDR3 length: 10 amino acids. Trimming cost V 4 bases and J 2 bases, with 2 bases left between them.

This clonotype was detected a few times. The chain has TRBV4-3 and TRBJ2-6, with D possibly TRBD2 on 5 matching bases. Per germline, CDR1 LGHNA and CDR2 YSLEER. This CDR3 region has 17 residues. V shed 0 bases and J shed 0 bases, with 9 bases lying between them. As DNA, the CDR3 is TGCGCCAGCAGCCAAGAGGGGAGTCTCTCTGGGGCCAACGTCCTGACTTTC. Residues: CASSQEGSLSGANVLTF.